This T cell receptor beta chain was profiled in a study of beta chain features in type 1 diabetes (dated by TCRdb to the late 2010s). Context from the whole study: No differences in mean age, gender distribution, total cell number or subset yield were found between patients and healthy donors. Whereas all 30 or so donors provided naive and central memory subsets, regulatory and stem cell-like memory subsets were isolated from just 8 patients and roughly eight healthy donors. A total of roughly 100,000,000 sorted cells were examined across all samples, and the number of cells per subset was strongly correlated with RNA yield. In the study, recently diagnosed type 1 diabetes patients and matched healthy donors were compared on the TCRB repertoires of their sorted circulating CD4+ T cell subsets. Points the paper makes about the study in general: In all four CD4+ subsets, TCRB CDR3 length was moderately but significantly shorter in type 1 diabetes patients. Patients with type 1 diabetes made fewer insertions and deleted more nucleotides at VDJ recombination sites, implying thymic rearrangement abnormalities. Naive, central memory and regulatory TCRB repertoires appeared to be more alike among patients than among healthy donors. Because cDNA rather than genomic DNA was sequenced, highly expressing activated cells could have been over-represented, although no difference in activation and CD3 levels was found between groups. Because the HLA sub-analyses included only small numbers of individuals, any influence of HLA type on TCRB rearrangement was left unresolved. PCR may preferentially amplify shorter templates, but because patient and control samples were amplified and corrected together, any resulting skew would affect both groups equally.

Trimming removed 0 bases from V and 2 bases from J; the gene matches leave 2 bases unexplained. The CDR3 starts with the cysteine, ends with the phenylalanine, and has 16 residues. The sequence is cut down to CDR3 DNA, 48 bases in frame from base 1. CDR1 MNHEY and CDR2 SVGAGI were looked up in the germline V gene. The entire amount of isolated RNA was reverse transcribed using the High Capacity cDNA Reverse Transcription Kit, so the sequenced TCRB transcripts were expressed ones. Deep immunoSEQ sequencing was applied to naive, central memory and regulatory T cell samples, giving an average of roughly 3.3 million total reads per sample. Sorted cells were lysed in RLT buffer and RNA was extracted with DNase-treated RNeasy Micro or Mini kits, depending on cell number. To prevent cross-contamination, each cell subset was processed individually, whereas patient and healthy donor samples were processed jointly. The immunoSEQ multiplex PCR was used to amplify TCRB sequences from cDNA, yielding 87-bp fragments that span the CDR3 region. Sequencing of the amplicons was performed on the Illumina HiSeq platform. On the authors' methods: Synthetic template baselines were used to correct PCR bias computationally, reads within Hamming distance 2 were collapsed together, and singletons that could not be merged were discarded. Reads were aligned against IMGT so that V, D and J genes, CDR3 length and insertions or deletions at six rearrangement sites could be assigned. Within each subset, clonotype counts were normalized to sorted cell number, and only after that were true diversity and Gini coefficients computed with the tcR R package. The overlap coefficient, calculated on TCRB nucleotide sequences, was used to quantify repertoire sharing. TCRdb re-hosts the immuneACCESS table, in-frame sequences only. Its copies lack some clones; in the studies checked, an unresolved V gene accounts for under half of them, and the cause for the rest is not known. V, J and clone size reflect that table, while D and trimming were determined from the DNA. This sample holds 100,000 to 150,000 clones; around a sixth were observed only once. The top ten clonotypes cover around 2.7% of the sample.

Each donor gave one peripheral blood draw, averaging approximately 120 mL, which was collected into heparinised tubes. Using a panel that included CD45RO, CCR7, CD25, CD127, CD95 and CD27, naive, central memory, regulatory and stem cell-like memory CD4+ T cells were sorted on a BD FACSAria II. Every sorted population had a purity above 95%. Right away, PBMCs were isolated by Lymphoprep density gradient centrifugation and were stained directly, with no culture step. So that batch effects would be minimized, each experiment stained and sorted samples in pairs, pairing one healthy donor with one patient. This clone has a handful of counts. The antigen it binds to is not known. Within one base of it there is no much larger clone, and no base qualities were kept.

Sequencing was performed on central memory CD4+ T cells from blood. Recombination linked TRBV6-5 to TRBJ2-7, with 12 middle bases fitting TRBD2. This sequence was found in a man aged 18-30 years with type 1 diabetes. The base sequence is TGTGCCAGCAGTTACTCGAGACTAGCGGGAGCCTACGAGCAGTACTTC. Its protein reads: CASSYSRLAGAYEQYF.